These 13 T cell receptor beta chains came from one sample sequenced in a study of response to subunit inactivated influenza vaccine. One entry per CDR3 protein, called by TCRdb with MiXCR from the RT-PCR reads. Among 800,000 or so distinct CDR3 sequences listed, around 20% were seen once. Sequencing used PBMCs from blood, obtained 4 to 6 days after vaccination. Every receptor here comes from a man aged 45-65 years who received an inactivated influenza vaccine.

The table lists this clonotype with a few counts. CDR3 amino acids: CASSLGRGAEAFF. The CDR3 DNA reads as TGTGCCAGCAGCTTAGGCAGGGGCGCTGAAGCTTTCTTT. This rearrangement joins TRBV7-2 to TRBJ1-1; tentatively, D is TRBD1 (6 bases). The CDR3 has 13 amino acids. Per germline, CDR1 SGHTA and CDR2 FQGNSA. V was pared by 1 base and J by 6 bases, with 9 bases between.

This clonotype has only a few counts. The chain employs TRBV4-3 and TRBJ2-3; 12 bases are shared with TRBD2. The CDR3 contains 17 residues. Trimming took 1 base from V and 4 from J; bases not matched to a gene: 6. Germline CDR1 LGHNA, CDR2 YSLEER. The CDR3 is CASSQAKGLAGPDTQYF. DNA for the CDR3: TGCGCCAGCAGCCAAGCAAAAGGACTAGCGGGACCAGATACGCAGTATTTT.

This chain uses TRBV7-3 with TRBJ2-2; 12 bases match TRBD2. The germline V gene encodes CDR1 SGHTA and CDR2 FQGTGA. CDR3 length equals 14 residues. With V trimmed by 8 bases and J by 6 bases, 4 bases remained unmatched. The CDR3 coding sequence is TGTGCCAGCCAGACTAGCGGGAGTTCCGGGGAGCTGTTTTTT. It yields the protein CASQTSGSSGELFF.

This CDR3 reads CASSIRTSGRNEQFF. For the CDR3, the DNA is TGTGCCAGCAGCATAAGGACTAGCGGGAGAAATGAGCAGTTCTTC. The chain employs TRBV5-5 and TRBJ2-1, with TRBD2 matching 13 bases. The germline V gene has CDR1 SGHKS and CDR2 YYEKEE (reference sequence). The CDR3 is 15 residues long. V lost 4 bases and J lost 7; bases outside the gene matches: 5.

This clonotype was seen a few times. The chain employs TRBV7-6 and TRBJ2-5; D is undetermined. Trimming cost V 2 bases and J 2 bases, with 12 bases left between them. In germline, CDR1 is SGHVS, CDR2 FNYEAQ. The CDR3 covers 15 residues. In DNA form, the CDR3 reads TGTGCCAGCAGCTTACCCGGACGGCTACAAGAGACCCAGTACTTC. It encodes CASSLPGRLQETQYF. The complete variable domain, with remaining parts taken from reference TRBV7-6 and TRBJ2-5, reads GAGVSQSPRYKVTKRGQDVALRCDPISGHVSLYWYRQALGQGPEFLTYFNYEAQQDKSGLPNDRFSAERPEGSISTLTIQRTEQRDSAMYRCASSLPGRLQETQYFGPGTRLLVL.

This clonotype appeared a few times. J is TRBJ1-1 and V is TRBV14, with TRBD1 matching 8 bases. With 3 bases clipped from V and 10 bases from J, the junction kept 7 bases outside the gene matches. The CDR3 is made up of 13 amino acids. Germline CDR1 SGHDN, CDR2 FVKESK. This CDR3 is CASSQQGAVGAFF. CDR3 coding DNA: TGTGCCAGCAGCCAGCAGGGGGCTGTTGGAGCTTTCTTT.

The chain combines TRBV12-3 or TRBV12-4 with TRBJ1-4; tentatively, D is TRBD1 (6 bases). There are 16 residues in the CDR3. V lost 6 bases and J 0 bases, leaving 14 bases between the germline ends. CDR3 sequence (DNA): TGTGCCAGCAGACGTACAGGGACCGCAACTAATGAAAAACTGTTTTTT. It is translated as CASRRTGTATNEKLFF.

In DNA, the CDR3 is TGTGCCAGCAGTATACAATTATACAGAGAGGGGAATCAGCCCCAGCATTTT. It translates to CASSIQLYREGNQPQHF. The V call is TRBV12-3 or TRBV12-4, the J call TRBJ1-5; D perhaps matches TRBD1 (5 bases). V lost 5 bases and J lost 4, with 21 bases in between. The CDR3 is made up of 17 amino acids.

This clonotype was found a few times. This sequence joins TRBV6-2 or TRBV6-3 and TRBJ2-1; 7 nucleotides match TRBD2. The CDR3 runs 17 residues. V was pared by 6 bases and J by 4 bases, with 15 bases of the junction left unmatched. Per germline, CDR1 MNHEY and CDR2 SVGEGT. CDR3 loop: CASRRSLLAEVYNEQFF. The CDR3, as DNA: TGTGCCAGCAGACGCAGCCTTCTAGCGGAGGTATACAATGAGCAGTTCTTC.

The chain joins TRBV4-1 to TRBJ2-1, with TRBD2 matching 9 bases. CDR3 length: 18 residues. Germline V CDR1 and CDR2: MGHRA, YSYEKL. Germline trimming cut 3 bases from V and 0 bases from J; bases unmatched to any gene: 9. The CDR3 DNA reads as TGCGCCAGCAGCCAGTCGCCTAGCGGGGCCAGCTCCTACAATGAGCAGTTCTTC. This translates into CASSQSPSGASSYNEQFF.

This clonotype was detected a few times. This rearrangement joins TRBV9 to TRBJ2-5; either TRBD1 or TRBD2 may supply D (7 bases each). This CDR3 is 15 amino acids long. In germline, CDR1 is SGDLS, CDR2 YYNGEE. V lost 4 bases and J lost 1, with 14 bases in between. The DNA of the CDR3 is TGTGCCAGCAGCTCCCGGGGGGACAGCCAAGAGACCCAGTACTTC. Amino acids: CASSSRGDSQETQYF.

This clonotype appeared a few times. The chain links TRBV11-2 to TRBJ2-7; TRBD2 aligns across 8 bases. V dropped 4 bases and J dropped 3; count of bases not matched to a gene: 8. The CDR3 covers 15 residues. Germline V gives CDR1 SGHAT, CDR2 FQNNGV. The CDR3 spells CASSSGGDGFYEQYF. In DNA form, the CDR3 reads TGTGCCAGCAGCTCGGGGGGGGACGGGTTCTACGAGCAGTACTTC.

Only a few counts were recorded for this clonotype. This chain connects TRBV4-3 to TRBJ1-1; D is unclear. This CDR3 spans 14 amino acids. In germline, CDR1 is LGHNA, CDR2 YSLEER. Trimming left V 7 bases short and J 1 base short, with 13 bases between. The CDR3 here is CASNYGQENTEAFF. The CDR3 DNA sequence: TGCGCCAGCAACTACGGCCAGGAGAACACTGAAGCTTTCTTT.